This T cell receptor beta chain came from a study of CD4 and CD8 cells across lung adenocarcinoma regions. Localized lung adenocarcinoma, a non-small cell lung cancer, affected the donors. One entry per CDR3 protein, called by TCRdb with MiXCR from the PCR reads. Among roughly 10,000 distinct CDR3 sequences, under 50% were seen once, and the ten largest hold roughly a third. This CDR3 has 11 amino acids. Deletions cut 6 bases from V and 6 bases from J, with 7 bases between. In its sample, this clonotype is medium-sized. This sequence joins TRBV12-3 or TRBV12-4 and TRBJ2-3, with D possibly called TRBD1 or TRBD2 (5 bases each). The sequencing input was CD8+ T cells from the margin of a lung tumor. This clonotype originated in a male donor with lung adenocarcinoma. The CD4 and CD8 labels of this study may be unreliable. CDR3 bases: TGTGCCAGCAGATGGGGGGATACGCAGTATTTT. It specifies CASRWGDTQYF.